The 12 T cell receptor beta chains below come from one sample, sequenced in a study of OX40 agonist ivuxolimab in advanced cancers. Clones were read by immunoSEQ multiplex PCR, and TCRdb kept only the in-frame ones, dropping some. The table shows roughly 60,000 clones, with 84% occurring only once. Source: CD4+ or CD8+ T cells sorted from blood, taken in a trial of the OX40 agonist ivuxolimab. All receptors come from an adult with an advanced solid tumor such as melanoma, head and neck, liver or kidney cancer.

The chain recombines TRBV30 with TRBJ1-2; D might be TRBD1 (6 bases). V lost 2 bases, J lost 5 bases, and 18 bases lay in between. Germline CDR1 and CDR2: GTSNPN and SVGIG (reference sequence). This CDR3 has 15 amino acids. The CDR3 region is CAWSSRGGEQYGYTF. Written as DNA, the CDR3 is TGTGCCTGGAGTAGTCGCGGGGGCGAACAATATGGCTACACCTTC.

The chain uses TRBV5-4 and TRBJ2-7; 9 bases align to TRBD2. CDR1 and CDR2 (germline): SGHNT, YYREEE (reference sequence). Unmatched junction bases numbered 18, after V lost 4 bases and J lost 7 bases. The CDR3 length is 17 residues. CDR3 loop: CASSPSPTGGGGGEQYF. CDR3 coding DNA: TGTGCCAGCAGCCCGTCGCCGACGGGGGGCGGGGGGGGAGAGCAGTACTTC.

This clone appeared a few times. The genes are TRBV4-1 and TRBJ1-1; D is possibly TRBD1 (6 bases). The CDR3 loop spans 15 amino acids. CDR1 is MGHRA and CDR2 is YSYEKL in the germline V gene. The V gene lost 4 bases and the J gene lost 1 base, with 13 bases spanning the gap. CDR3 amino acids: CASSPLGGRNTEAFF. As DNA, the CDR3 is TGCGCCAGCAGCCCCCTGGGGGGCAGGAACACTGAAGCTTTCTTT.

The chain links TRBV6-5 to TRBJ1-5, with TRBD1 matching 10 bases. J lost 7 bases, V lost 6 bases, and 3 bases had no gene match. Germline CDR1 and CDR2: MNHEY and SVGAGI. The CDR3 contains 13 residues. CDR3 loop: CASSRDRGQPQHF. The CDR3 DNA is TGTGCCAGCAGCCGGGACAGGGGACAGCCCCAGCATTTT.

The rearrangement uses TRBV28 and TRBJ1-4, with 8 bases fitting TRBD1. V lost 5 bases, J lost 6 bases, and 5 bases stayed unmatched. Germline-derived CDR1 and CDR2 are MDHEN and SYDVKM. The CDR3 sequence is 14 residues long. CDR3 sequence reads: CASSDRGGDEKLFF. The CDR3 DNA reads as TGTGCCAGCAGTGACAGGGGAGGGGATGAAAAACTGTTTTTT.

The CDR3, as DNA: TGTGCCAGCAGCTTAGGCGGGAGTGCCGATGAGCAGTTCTTC. It encodes CASSLGGSADEQFF. V gene TRBV11-2 combines with J gene TRBJ2-1; 7 bases are shared with TRBD2. CDR1 is SGHAT, CDR2 FQNNGV, per germline. V dropped 1 base and J dropped 8; count of bases not matched to a gene: 5. The CDR3 spans 14 residues. Full variable domain (rest looked up from reference TRBV11-2 and TRBJ2-1): EAGVAQSPRYKIIEKRQSVAFWCNPISGHATLYWYQQILGQGPKLLIQFQNNGVVDDSQLPKDRFSAERLKGVDSTLKIQPAKLEDSAVYLCASSLGGSADEQFFGPGTRLTVL.

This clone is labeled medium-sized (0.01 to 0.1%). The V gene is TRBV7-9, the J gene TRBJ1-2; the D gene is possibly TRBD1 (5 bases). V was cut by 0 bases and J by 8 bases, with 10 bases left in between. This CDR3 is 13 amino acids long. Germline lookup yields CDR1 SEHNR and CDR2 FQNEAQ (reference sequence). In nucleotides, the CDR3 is TGTGCCAGCAGCTTAGCGGCAGGGAGAGGCTACACCTTC. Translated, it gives CASSLAAGRGYTF.

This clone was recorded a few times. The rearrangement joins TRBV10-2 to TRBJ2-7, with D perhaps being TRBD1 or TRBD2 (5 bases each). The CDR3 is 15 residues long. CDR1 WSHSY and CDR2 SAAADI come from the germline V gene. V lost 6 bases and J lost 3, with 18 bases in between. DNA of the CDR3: TGCGCCAGCAGGGGAGAGGGGTCCATACACTACGAGCAGTACTTC. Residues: CASRGEGSIHYEQYF.

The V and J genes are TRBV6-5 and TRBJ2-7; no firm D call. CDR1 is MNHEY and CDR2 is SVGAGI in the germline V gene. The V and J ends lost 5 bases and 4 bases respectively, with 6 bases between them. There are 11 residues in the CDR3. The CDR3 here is CASSPSYEQYF. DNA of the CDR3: TGTGCCAGCAGTCCCTCTTACGAGCAGTACTTC.

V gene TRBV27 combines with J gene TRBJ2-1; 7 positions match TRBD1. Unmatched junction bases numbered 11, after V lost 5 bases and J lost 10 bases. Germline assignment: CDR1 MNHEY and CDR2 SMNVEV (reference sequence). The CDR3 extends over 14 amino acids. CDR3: CASSEAQGVGEQFF. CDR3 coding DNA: TGTGCCAGCAGTGAAGCGCAGGGGGTAGGGGAGCAGTTCTTC.

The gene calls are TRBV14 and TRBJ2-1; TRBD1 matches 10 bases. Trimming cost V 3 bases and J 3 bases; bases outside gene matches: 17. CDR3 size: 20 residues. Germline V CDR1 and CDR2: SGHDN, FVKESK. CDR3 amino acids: CASSQGRDRGSGRDYNEQFF. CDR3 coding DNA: TGTGCCAGCAGCCAGGGGCGGGACAGGGGTTCCGGGAGGGACTACAATGAGCAGTTCTTC.

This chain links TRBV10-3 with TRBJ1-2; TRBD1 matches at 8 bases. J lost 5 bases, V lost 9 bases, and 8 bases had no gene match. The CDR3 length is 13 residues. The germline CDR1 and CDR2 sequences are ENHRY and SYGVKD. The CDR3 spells CAITDRVNYGYTF. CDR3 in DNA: TGTGCCATTACGGACAGGGTTAATTATGGCTACACCTTC.